The source of this T cell receptor beta chain is a study of CD8 T cells in Susac syndrome. TEMRA cells underwent FACS enrichment and CD8+ and CD4+ T cells underwent negative isolation. V shed 4 bases and J shed 4 bases, with 23 bases lying between them. The germline CDR1 and CDR2 sequences are SGDLS and YYNGEE. The CDR3 extends over 17 amino acids. Reverse transcription of roughly 0.45 to 1 ug RNA used random hexamers. TCRdb reprocessed the immunoSEQ multiplex PCR reads with MiXCR, giving one entry per CDR3 protein. The table lists approximately 150,000 distinct CDR3 sequences, around 75% of them singletons, with roughly 0.5% in the top ten.

The receptor was derived from a human donor with multiple sclerosis. V usage is TRBV9 and J usage is TRBJ1-2; D unclear. Sequencing was done on a sample of CD8+ T cells from PBMCs. The CDR3 loop is CASSTPGYSALGYGYTF. The CDR3, as DNA: TGTGCCAGCAGCACCCCGGGGTACAGCGCCCTAGGCTATGGCTACACCTTC. The entire variable domain, with the rest obtained from reference TRBV9 and TRBJ1-2, is as follows: DSGVTQTPKHLITATGQRVTLRCSPRSGDLSVYWYQQSLDQGLQFLIQYYNGEERAKGNILERFSAQQFPDLHSELNLSSLELGDSALYFCASSTPGYSALGYGYTFGSGTRLTVV.